This T cell receptor (beta chain) stems from a study of cytomegalovirus exposure and HLA in healthy donors. Study overall: According to later analysis, the same platform produced the 120 validation and under 700 first-cohort repertoires.

Produced via immunoSEQ multiplex PCR; TCRdb's table is partial and in-frame only. Of fewer than 200,000 clones in the sample, approximately 81% are singletons; the top ten hold roughly 15%. The CDR3 runs to 13 residues. Germline CDR1 reads SGHRS; CDR2 reads YFSETQ. Trimming cost V 7 bases and J 3 bases, with 13 bases left between them. This clone occurred once. The sequencing sample was made of PBMCs. The TCR originated in a man between 18 and 29 years old in good health and CMV-seropositive. The V call is TRBV5-1, the J call TRBJ1-2, with D maybe TRBD1 (6 bases). The CDR3 DNA sequence: TGCGCCAGCGGTGACAGGACTGACTATGGCTACACCTTC. Its protein is CASGDRTDYGYTF. Full variable domain (rest looked up from reference TRBV5-1 and TRBJ1-2): KAGVTQTPRYLIKTRGQQVTLSCSPISGHRSVSWYQQTPGQGLQFLFEYFSETQRNKGNFPGRFSGRQFSNSRSEMNVSTLELGDSALYLCASGDRTDYGYTFGSGTRLTVV.